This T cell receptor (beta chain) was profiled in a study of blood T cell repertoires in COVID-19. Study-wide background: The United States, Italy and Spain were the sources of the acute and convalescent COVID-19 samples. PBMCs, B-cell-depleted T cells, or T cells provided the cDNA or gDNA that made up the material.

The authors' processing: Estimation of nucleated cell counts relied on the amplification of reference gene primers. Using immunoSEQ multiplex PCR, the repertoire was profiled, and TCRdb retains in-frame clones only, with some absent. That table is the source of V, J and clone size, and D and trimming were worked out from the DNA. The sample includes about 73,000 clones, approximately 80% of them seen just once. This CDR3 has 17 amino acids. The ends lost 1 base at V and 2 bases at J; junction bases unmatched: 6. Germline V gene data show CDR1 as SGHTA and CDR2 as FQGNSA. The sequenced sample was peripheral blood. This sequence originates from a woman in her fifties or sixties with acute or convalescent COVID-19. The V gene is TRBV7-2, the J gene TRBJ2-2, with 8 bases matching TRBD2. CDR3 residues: CASSLVAGGGNTGELFF. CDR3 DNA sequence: TGTGCCAGCAGCTTAGTCGCGGGAGGAGGAAACACCGGGGAGCTGTTTTTT.